The following is a TCR beta chain sequence with its context. The antigen is unknown. These data originate in a study of beta chain features in type 1 diabetes. Study conclusions and caveats: Shorter templates might be favored by PCR, and equally so in patients and in controls. There was no resolution here of whether HLA type influences TCRB rearrangement. When Type 1 diabetes patients were examined, their TCRB CDR3s proved moderately but significantly shorter in all four CD4+ subsets.

CD45RO/CCR7/CD25/CD127/CD95/CD27 staining was used to isolate CD4+ naive, central memory, regulatory and stem cell-like memory cells by sorting. All of the isolated RNA was reverse transcribed, so expressed TCRB transcripts were sequenced. Assay: immunoSEQ multiplex PCR; the TCRdb copy retains only in-frame clones and omits some. This sample has 450,000 to 600,000 clones; around 28% occur once, and the top ten carry roughly 0.06%. V shed 4 bases and J 5 bases; nucleotides not matched to a gene: 10. Per the germline V gene, CDR1 is GTSNPN and CDR2 is SVGIG (reference sequence). The CDR3 totals 15 residues.

This chain links TRBV30 with TRBJ1-4, with 7 bases identical to TRBD1. Source material: naive CD4+ T cells from blood. This clonotype was sampled from a man aged 18 to 29 in good health. The CDR3 DNA follows: TGTGCCTGGACCCAACCGGCCAGGGGGAATGAAAAACTGTTTTTT. Protein product: CAWTQPARGNEKLFF. The full variable domain, with the rest looked up from reference TRBV30 and TRBJ1-4, is SQTIHQWPATLVQPVGSPLSLECTVEGTSNPNLYWYRQAAGRGLQLLFYSVGIGQISSEVPQNLSASRPQDRQFILSSKKLLLSDSGFYLCAWTQPARGNEKLFFGSGTQLSVL.